The next 11 T cell receptor beta chains were all read from a single sample in a study of regulatory T cells in long-lasting Graves disease. Noted time point: persistent/refractory GD, antithyroid drugs over 5 years with positive TRAb. Generation of the TCR library employed RNA extracted from PBMCs. Both iRepertoire HTBI primers and Arm-PCR of CDR3 regions were used to build the TCR beta libraries. MiXCR was run by TCRdb on the multiplex PCR reads, yielding one entry per CDR3 protein. Of a few hundred thousand distinct CDR3 sequences in the sample, about 23% were seen once. Sequenced here: peripheral blood mononuclear cells (PBMCs), sampled when the disease was refractory, from a patient treated with antithyroid drugs. These receptors all come from a woman in her 40s with Graves disease.

The rearrangement links TRBV5-1 to TRBJ1-1; TRBD1 is a possible D gene (6 bases). Trimming took off 2 bases at V and 1 base at J, with 9 bases between the two ends. CDR1 and CDR2 (germline): SGHRS, YFSETQ. This CDR3 is 14 amino acids long. The CDR3 loop is CASSFTGQNTEAFF. DNA of the CDR3: TGCGCCAGCAGCTTCACAGGGCAGAACACTGAAGCTTTCTTT.

There are many counts of this clonotype. The CDR3: CASSQGNEQYF. The CDR3 nucleotides are TGTGCCAGCAGCCAAGGAAACGAGCAGTACTTC. The chain links TRBV3-1 to TRBJ2-7; D remains unclear. The CDR3 loop spans 11 amino acids. The V gene lost 1 base and the J gene lost 5 bases, with 3 bases spanning the gap. Germline-derived CDR1 and CDR2 are LGHDT and YNNKEL (reference sequence).

The chain has TRBV19 and TRBJ1-5; TRBD1 matches 8 bases. The CDR3 contains 15 residues. V lost 5 bases to trimming and J lost 3 bases; unmatched junction nucleotides: 6. The V gene's germline CDR1 is LNHDA and CDR2 SQIVND (reference sequence). The CDR3 loop reads CASSQGAGFNQPQHF. The CDR3 nucleotides read TGTGCCAGTAGTCAGGGGGCAGGTTTCAATCAGCCCCAGCATTTT. Full variable domain (missing parts from reference TRBV19 and TRBJ1-5): DGGITQSPKYLFRKEGQNVTLSCEQNLNHDAMYWYRQDPGQGLRLIYYSQIVNDFQKGDIAEGYSVSREKKESFPLTVTSAQKNPTAFYLCASSQGAGFNQPQHFGDGTRLSIL.

This clonotype was picked up many times. CDR3 region: CASSPSGIGGYEQYF. The CDR3, as DNA: TGTGCCAGCAGTCCGAGCGGGATAGGGGGCTACGAGCAGTACTTC. The chain recombines TRBV11-1 with TRBJ2-7; D might be TRBD2 (7 bases). V lost 6 bases to trimming and J lost 3 bases, with 18 bases between them. The length of the CDR3 is 15 residues. CDR1 and CDR2 from the germline V gene are SGHAT and FQDESV (reference sequence).

This clonotype was recorded many times. The V call is TRBV28, the J call TRBJ2-7; 7 bases align to TRBD2. CDR3 length: 14 residues. Germline V gives CDR1 MDHEN, CDR2 SYDVKM. V lost 6 bases, J lost 0 bases, and 5 bases stayed unmatched. In DNA, the CDR3 is TGTGCCAGCAGCTCTAGCGGAAGCTCCTACGAGCAGTACTTC. Encoded protein: CASSSSGSSYEQYF.

This clonotype was seen a few times. The rearrangement links TRBV7-9 to TRBJ2-2, with D tentatively TRBD1 or TRBD2 (5 bases each). V was cut by 5 bases and J by 4 bases, with 23 bases left in between. The V gene's germline CDR1 is SEHNR and CDR2 FQNEAQ (reference sequence). The CDR3 covers 18 residues. CDR3 residues: CASSGGLRSTWGTGELFF. The CDR3 DNA sequence: TGTGCCAGCAGCGGGGGATTGAGGTCTACCTGGGGCACCGGGGAGCTGTTTTTT.

This clonotype was picked up many times. This chain joins TRBV12-3 or TRBV12-4 and TRBJ2-7, with a tentative D call TRBD1 (6 bases). V was shortened by 3 bases and J by 3 bases, with 9 bases between the two germline ends. The CDR3 is 13 amino acids. This chain's CDR3 is CASSLNRVYEQYF. CDR3 nucleotide sequence: TGTGCCAGCAGTTTGAACAGGGTCTACGAGCAGTACTTC.

A note on this clonotype: Being one base from a much bigger clone, this may be a read error. The rearrangement uses TRBV24-1 and TRBJ1-2; D gene uncertain. Germline V gene sequence: CDR1 KGHDR, CDR2 SFDVKD. This CDR3 contains 11 residues. The DNA of the CDR3 is TGTGTCACCAGTTCGTCTTATGGCTACACCTTC. Amino acids: CVTSSSYGYTF.

This clonotype was detected a few times. The chain carries TRBV11-1 and TRBJ1-2; D is undetermined. CDR1 is SGHAT, CDR2 FQDESV, per germline (reference sequence). The CDR3 extends over 22 amino acids. The V gene lost 0 bases and the J gene lost 4 bases, with 33 bases spanning the gap. CDR3 amino acids: CASSLAQQTTFFSGRLTYGYTF. DNA for the CDR3: TGTGCCAGCAGCTTAGCCCAGCAGACCACGTTTTTTTCTGGACGGCTGACCTATGGCTACACCTTC.

Only a few counts were recorded for this clonotype. The chain uses TRBV7-9 and TRBJ1-1; TRBD1 agrees at 7 bases. CDR3 size: 15 residues. Germline values: CDR1 SEHNR, CDR2 FQNEAQ (reference sequence). V shed 7 bases and J 4 bases; nucleotides not matched to a gene: 12. Here the CDR3 reads CASNRAGGRTTEAFF. In DNA, the CDR3 is TGTGCCAGCAATAGGGCAGGGGGGCGGACCACTGAAGCTTTCTTT. The full variable domain, with the rest looked up from reference TRBV7-9 and TRBJ1-1, is DTGVSQNPRHKITKRGQNVTFRCDPISEHNRLYWYRQTLGQGPEFLTYFQNEAQLEKSRLLSDRFSAERPKGSFSTLEIQRTEQGDSAMYLCASNRAGGRTTEAFFGQGTRLTVV.

The chain has TRBV4-1 and TRBJ2-7; D is undetermined. The V gene's germline CDR1 is MGHRA and CDR2 YSYEKL. V lost 1 base, J lost 1 base, and 14 bases lay in between. This CDR3 has 16 amino acids. The CDR3 DNA is TGCGCCAGCAGCCAAGTATTATGGAACAGATCCTACGAGCAGTACTTC. It encodes CASSQVLWNRSYEQYF.